Each of the 27 T cell receptor beta chains below was sequenced from the same sample in a study of Ad26.COV2.S vaccination and SARS-CoV-2 variants (dated by TCRdb to 2020 to 2022). Library preparation employed the immunoSEQ multiplex PCR assay. Not all clones reach the TCRdb copy of this immuneACCESS table, which keeps in-frame sequences only. Checked studies attribute under half of the gap to unresolved V genes and leave the rest unexplained. The table for this sample lists around 240,000 clones; 88% of them were counted only once. The ten largest make up approximately 11% of the sample. What this sample's treatment or condition label stands for: over 15 received Ad26.COV2.S at low or high dose, single or two shots; about 5 received placebo; per-sample allocation not given. For vaccine and placebo recipients, repertoires were sequenced using samples collected on day 63 after the first injection.

The specimen was peripheral blood, collected in a trial of Ad26.COV2.S vaccine versus placebo. The receptors stem from a person between 18 and 65 years old who received the Ad26.COV2.S COVID-19 vaccine or a placebo.

V is TRBV28 and J is TRBJ2-3, with D perhaps being TRBD1 or TRBD2 (5 bases each). Germline V CDR1 and CDR2: MDHEN, SYDVKM. V lost 7 bases and J lost 3, with 14 bases in between. The length of the CDR3 is 14 residues. In DNA form, the CDR3 reads TGTGCCAGCACAAGGGGAGAGGGAACAGATACGCAGTATTTT. This gives the protein CASTRGEGTDTQYF.

To note about this clone: This likely comes from a read error, as the CDR3 has no conserved phenylalanine or tryptophan at its end. The DNA is left out, because the CDR3 cannot be placed on it with certainty; the CDR3 is given as TCRdb lists it. This chain uses TRBV9 with TRBJ1-6; the D call of TRBD1 is as the table states it, not checked on the DNA. The CDR3 totals 12 residues, both ends included. Germline CDR1 reads SGDLS; CDR2 reads YYNGEE. CDR3 sequence reads: CAGVRSDSRKKR.

The chain is built from TRBV24-1 and TRBJ1-2, with 12 bases matching TRBD1. The CDR3 covers 16 residues. The J segment lost 6 bases and the V segment lost 5 bases, leaving 9 bases of the junction unmatched. CDR1 is KGHDR and CDR2 is SFDVKD in the germline V gene. CDR3 protein: CATSGDGTGGSDGYTF. CDR3 DNA sequence: TGTGCCACCAGTGGGGACGGGACAGGGGGCAGTGATGGCTACACCTTC.

This clone was found once. The rearrangement joins TRBV15 to TRBJ1-5; D perhaps matches TRBD1 (6 bases). In germline, CDR1 is LNHNV, CDR2 YYDKDF (reference sequence). Trimming took 5 bases from V and 1 from J, leaving 12 bases between them. The CDR3 runs to 15 residues. In nucleotides, the CDR3 is TGTGCCACCAGCTCTGGGGGCGGGAGCAATCAGCCCCAGCATTTT. It codes for CATSSGGGSNQPQHF.

In this sample, this clone turned up a few times. V gene TRBV24-1 combines with J gene TRBJ1-1; D is undetermined. Trimming shortened V by 9 bases and J by 0 bases, and 10 bases separated the two germline ends. The CDR3 is made up of 13 amino acids. From germline, CDR1 is KGHDR and CDR2 SFDVKD. The CDR3 DNA is TGTGCCACCGGGGATAGATTGAACACTGAAGCTTTCTTT. Translating it yields CATGDRLNTEAFF.

The chain joins TRBV9 to TRBJ1-4; no clear D. The germline gives CDR1 SGDLS, CDR2 YYNGEE. V was clipped by 0 bases and J by 3 bases, with 15 bases between them. This CDR3 has 17 amino acids. CDR3 amino acids: CASSVGGTWRSNEKLFF. CDR3 in DNA: TGTGCCAGCAGCGTAGGTGGCACGTGGCGGTCTAATGAAAAACTGTTTTTT.

The chain joins TRBV19 to TRBJ2-7, with TRBD2 matching over 11 bases. The CDR3 extends over 15 amino acids. Per the germline V gene, CDR1 is LNHDA and CDR2 is SQIVND (reference sequence). V shed 1 base, J shed 2 bases, and the junction held 1 base outside the gene matches. Here the CDR3 reads CASSIVTSGTYEQYF. CDR3 bases: TGTGCCAGTAGTATAGTGACTAGCGGGACCTACGAGCAGTACTTC.

The chain links TRBV7-2 to TRBJ1-2, with a weak D call TRBD1 (5 bases). Trimming shortened V by 4 bases and J by 4 bases, and 22 bases separated the two germline ends. CDR3 length: 17 residues. In germline, CDR1 is SGHTA, CDR2 FQGNSA. As DNA, the CDR3 is TGTGCCAGCAGCTCGCCGATCGGGGCGCCCGATTTCTATGGCTACACCTTC. Its protein product is CASSSPIGAPDFYGYTF.

This chain connects TRBV2 to TRBJ2-7, with 10 bases fitting TRBD1. The V gene's germline CDR1 is SNHLY and CDR2 FYNNEI. This CDR3 region has 16 residues. Unmatched junction bases numbered 10, after V lost 8 bases and J lost 0 bases. CDR3 amino acids: CASLERGQGSSYEQYF. DNA of the CDR3: TGTGCCAGCCTCGAGAGGGGACAGGGGAGCTCCTACGAGCAGTACTTC.

The chain carries TRBV7-6 and TRBJ2-7; D is ambiguous. Trimming took 0 bases from V and 4 from J, leaving 4 bases between them. The length of the CDR3 is 12 residues. Germline values: CDR1 SGHVS, CDR2 FNYEAQ. CDR3: CASSLAEYEQYF. In nucleotides, the CDR3 is TGTGCCAGCAGCTTAGCAGAGTACGAGCAGTACTTC.

The genes are TRBV5-1 and TRBJ2-3; TRBD1 might be the D (6 bases). CDR3 length: 14 amino acids. V was clipped by 6 bases and J by 2 bases, with 13 bases between them. CDR1 and CDR2 from the germline V gene are SGHRS and YFSETQ. The CDR3 loop is CASTSGQNTDTQYF. CDR3 nucleotides: TGCGCCAGCACCTCCGGACAGAACACAGATACGCAGTATTTT.

V and J are TRBV5-1 and TRBJ1-2; a weak D match, TRBD1 (5 bases). Germline CDR1 and CDR2: SGHRS and YFSETQ. This CDR3 is built from 14 residues. V was cut by 0 bases and J by 0 bases, with 6 bases left in between. The CDR3 nucleotides are TGCGCCAGCAGCTTGGAACAGGCTAACTATGGCTACACCTTC. Translation gives CASSLEQANYGYTF.

CDR3 sequence: CASSPPRGHEYEQYF. The CDR3 region has the DNA TGTGCCAGCAGCCCCCCCCGGGGACACGAATACGAGCAGTACTTC. The V gene is TRBV11-2, the J gene TRBJ2-7; D may be TRBD1 (6 bases). The germline V gene encodes CDR1 SGHAT and CDR2 FQNNGV. V was trimmed by 5 bases and J by 4 bases, leaving 18 bases between them. This CDR3 has 15 amino acids. Full variable domain (outside the CDR3, taken from reference TRBV11-2 and TRBJ2-7): EAGVAQSPRYKIIEKRQSVAFWCNPISGHATLYWYQQILGQGPKLLIQFQNNGVVDDSQLPKDRFSAERLKGVDSTLKIQPAKLEDSAVYLCASSPPRGHEYEQYFGPGTRLTVT.

This clone came up once. The V gene is TRBV28, the J gene TRBJ2-2, with D possibly being TRBD2 (5 bases). The CDR3 totals 15 residues. Germline V CDR1 and CDR2: MDHEN, SYDVKM. The germline V and J ends were trimmed by 5 bases and 4 bases, with 14 bases remaining between them. The CDR3 nucleotides read TGTGCCAGCAGTGCCTCGGGGAGACCCACCGGGGAGCTGTTTTTT. Translation gives CASSASGRPTGELFF.

This chain uses TRBV28 with TRBJ2-3; D is undetermined. CDR1 is MDHEN, CDR2 SYDVKM, per germline. This CDR3 region has 15 residues. The V end was cut by 3 bases, the J end by 0 bases, with 10 bases between. The CDR3 nucleotides read TGTGCCAGCAGTTTGAAAAGCCTTAGCACAGATACGCAGTATTTT. The encoded protein is CASSLKSLSTDTQYF.

This clone occurred a few times. The chain links TRBV2 to TRBJ2-4; D uncertain. Trimming stripped 5 bases from V and 0 bases from J, with 5 bases between. The CDR3 has 13 residues. CDR1 is SNHLY and CDR2 is FYNNEI in the germline V gene. The CDR3 DNA is TGTGCCAGCAGTAGGGAAGCCAAAAACATTCAGTACTTC. This gives the protein CASSREAKNIQYF.

The chain is built from TRBV6-2 or TRBV6-3 and TRBJ2-7; 9 nucleotides align to TRBD2. This CDR3 has 17 amino acids. Germline V gives CDR1 MNHEY, CDR2 SVGEGT. V lost 0 bases and J lost 6; bases outside the gene matches: 12. CDR3 protein: CASSYSSLAGTLREQYF. The DNA for the CDR3 is TGTGCCAGCAGTTACTCGTCTCTAGCGGGAACCCTACGCGAGCAGTACTTC.

The rearrangement links TRBV28 to TRBJ1-2; D is unclear. Trimming cost V 4 bases and J 7 bases, with 16 bases left between them. CDR3 length equals 14 residues. Per germline, CDR1 MDHEN and CDR2 SYDVKM. CDR3 sequence: CASSWAGRSAGYTF. CDR3 in DNA: TGTGCCAGCAGTTGGGCAGGAAGGTCTGCTGGCTACACCTTC.

The chain links TRBV4-1 to TRBJ2-7; 12 bases are a match to TRBD2. Per the germline V gene, CDR1 is MGHRA and CDR2 is YSYEKL. V shed 2 bases, J shed 6 bases, and the junction held 5 bases outside the gene matches. The CDR3 totals 15 residues. In nucleotides, the CDR3 is TGCGCCAGCAGCCAACGACTAGCGGGGGTCGGCGAGCAGTACTTC. Translated, it gives CASSQRLAGVGEQYF.

This clone was observed a single time. The V call is TRBV6-6, the J call TRBJ2-2; TRBD2 matches 10 bases. This CDR3 is 18 amino acids long. V shed 5 bases and J 3 bases; nucleotides not matched to a gene: 12. From germline, CDR1 is MNHNY and CDR2 SVGAGI (reference sequence). Here the CDR3 reads CASSHTSGIRRHTGELFF. CDR3 coding DNA: TGTGCCAGCAGTCATACTAGCGGGATTAGGCGGCACACCGGGGAGCTGTTTTTT.

V is TRBV7-9 and J is TRBJ1-6; unclear D gene. This CDR3 spans 17 amino acids. Germline CDR1 and CDR2: SEHNR and FQNEAQ (reference sequence). Trimming took off 6 bases at V and 6 bases at J, with 21 bases between the two ends. CDR3: CASRHERTIGRNSPLHF. CDR3 sequence (DNA): TGTGCCAGCAGACACGAACGGACCATCGGCCGTAATTCACCCCTCCACTTT.

The rearrangement uses TRBV7-2 and TRBJ2-5, with no clear D. Between the trimmed V and J ends, which lost 5 bases and 5 bases, there was a span of 9 bases. The CDR3 is 12 residues long. Germline CDR1 is SGHTA and CDR2 is FQGNSA. CDR3 region: CASSPAQETQYF. The CDR3 nucleotides are TGTGCCAGCAGCCCTGCTCAGGAGACCCAGTACTTC.

This clone was observed once. J is TRBJ2-3 and V is TRBV7-2; 12 bases are shared with TRBD2. J was trimmed by 0 bases and V by 5 bases; bases with no gene match: 3. This CDR3 contains 16 residues. The V gene's germline CDR1 is SGHTA and CDR2 FQGNSA. The DNA for the CDR3 is TGTGCCAGCAGCGCTGGGACTAGCGGGAGCACAGATACGCAGTATTTT. It yields the protein CASSAGTSGSTDTQYF.

V usage is TRBV20-1 and J usage is TRBJ2-6; D call uncertain. This CDR3 has 14 residues. V lost 3 bases and J lost 0, with 6 bases in between. CDR1 is DFQATT, CDR2 SNEGSKA, per germline (reference sequence). This chain's CDR3 is CSASSSSGANVLTF. The CDR3 DNA is TGCAGTGCTAGTTCGAGCTCTGGGGCCAACGTCCTGACTTTC.

The chain links TRBV29-1 to TRBJ1-1, with 7 bases identical to TRBD1. The V gene's germline CDR1 is SQVTM and CDR2 ANQGSEA. CDR3 length equals 11 residues. The trim removed 7 bases at V and 7 bases at J, leaving 6 bases unmatched. The CDR3 nucleotides are TGCAGCGCCGATCGACAGGGTGAAGCTTTCTTT. It yields the protein CSADRQGEAFF. Full variable domain (outside the CDR3, taken from reference TRBV29-1 and TRBJ1-1): SAVISQKPSRDICQRGTSLTIQCQVDSQVTMMFWYRQQPGQSLTLIATANQGSEATYESGFVIDKFPISRPNLTFSTLTVSNMSPEDSSIYLCSADRQGEAFFGQGTRLTVV.

This chain uses TRBV24-1 with TRBJ2-3, with 11 bases identical to TRBD2. The CDR3 covers 16 residues. V shed 4 bases and J 4 bases; nucleotides not matched to a gene: 6. Germline assignment: CDR1 KGHDR and CDR2 SFDVKD. This chain's CDR3 is CATSELAGDPPDTQYF. DNA for the CDR3: TGTGCCACCAGTGAACTAGCGGGGGACCCCCCAGATACGCAGTATTTT.

V is TRBV3-1 (or the pseudogene TRBV3-2) and J is TRBJ1-6, with D uncertain. Germline V CDR1 and CDR2: LGHDT, YNNKEL (reference sequence). The length of the CDR3 is 12 residues. V was shortened by 3 bases and J by 9 bases, with 6 bases between the two germline ends. The CDR3 spells CASSHQSSPLHF. DNA of the CDR3: TGTGCCAGCAGCCATCAATCTTCACCCCTCCACTTT.